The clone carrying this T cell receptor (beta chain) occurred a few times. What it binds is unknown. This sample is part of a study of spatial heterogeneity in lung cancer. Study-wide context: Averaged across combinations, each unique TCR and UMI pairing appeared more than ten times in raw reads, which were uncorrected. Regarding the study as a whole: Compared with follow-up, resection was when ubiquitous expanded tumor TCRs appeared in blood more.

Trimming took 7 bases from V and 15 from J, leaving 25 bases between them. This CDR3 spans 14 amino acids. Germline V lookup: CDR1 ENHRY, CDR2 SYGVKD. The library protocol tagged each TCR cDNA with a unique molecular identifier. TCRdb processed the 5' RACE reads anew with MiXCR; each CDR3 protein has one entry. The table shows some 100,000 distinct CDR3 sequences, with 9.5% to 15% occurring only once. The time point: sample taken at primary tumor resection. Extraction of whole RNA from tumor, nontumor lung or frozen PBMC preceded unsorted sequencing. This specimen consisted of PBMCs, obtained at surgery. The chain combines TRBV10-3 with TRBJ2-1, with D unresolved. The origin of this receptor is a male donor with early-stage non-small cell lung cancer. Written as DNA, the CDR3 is TGTGCCATCACCTCGCAGCCAGCAACCTCTAGGCGGTTCTTC. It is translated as CAITSQPATSRRFF.